The 31 T cell receptor beta chains given below trace back to one sample, sequenced in a study of T cells in Graves' hyperthyroidism and ophthalmopathy. TCR beta CDR3 region amplification was performed from RNA transcripts. Using the HTBI primer set, a first-round RT-PCR was run on the TCR CDR3. TCRdb reanalysed the multiplex PCR reads using MiXCR and keeps one entry per CDR3 protein. This sample has approximately 870,000 distinct CDR3 sequences, with 38% found just once. The sequencing input was blood. All receptors come from a man aged 18 to 29 with Graves' hyperthyroidism.

The V call is TRBV5-1, the J call TRBJ2-6; D possibly matches TRBD1 or TRBD2 (6 bases each). Trimming shortened V by 4 bases and J by 2 bases, and 13 bases separated the two germline ends. Germline V lookup: CDR1 SGHRS, CDR2 YFSETQ. The CDR3 totals 16 residues. The CDR3 loop is CASSQGRGTGANVLTF. The CDR3 coding sequence is TGCGCCAGCAGCCAGGGGCGGGGCACTGGGGCCAACGTCCTGACTTTC.

This clonotype has a handful of counts. The gene calls are TRBV4-1 and TRBJ1-2; D might be TRBD1 (5 bases). The CDR3 is made up of 15 amino acids. The germline V and J ends were trimmed by 1 base and 4 bases, with 13 bases remaining between them. Germline V gene lookup returns CDR1 MGHRA and CDR2 YSYEKL. This CDR3 reads CASSQGEGEAYGYTF. In DNA, the CDR3 is TGCGCCAGCAGCCAAGGTGAAGGGGAGGCCTATGGCTACACCTTC.

This clonotype came up a few times. The chain recombines TRBV19 with TRBJ2-2; D is uncertain. V dropped 3 bases and J dropped 2 bases, with 7 bases sitting between them. The CDR3 contains 14 residues. Germline V gene sequence: CDR1 LNHDA, CDR2 SQIVND (reference sequence). CDR3 in DNA: TGTGCCAGTAGTATCCACACTAACACCGGGGAGCTGTTTTTT. Translation gives CASSIHTNTGELFF.

This clonotype was seen a few times. V is TRBV20-1 and J is TRBJ1-1, with unresolved D. Germline V gene data show CDR1 as DFQATT and CDR2 as SNEGSKA (reference sequence). CDR3 size: 15 residues. Trimming removed 0 bases at V and 1 base at J, with 12 bases between. The CDR3 DNA follows: TGCAGTGCTAGAGATGCCGGACGGCAGAACACTGAAGCTTTCTTT. Protein product: CSARDAGRQNTEAFF.

This clonotype was recorded at least ten times. This sequence joins TRBV2 and TRBJ1-3; 9 bases agree with TRBD1. V shed 6 bases, J shed 0 bases, and the junction held 0 bases outside the gene matches. CDR3 length equals 14 residues. The germline gives CDR1 SNHLY, CDR2 FYNNEI. CDR3 sequence (DNA): TGTGCCAGCAGGGACAGGGGCTCTGGAAACACCATATATTTT. This sequence encodes CASRDRGSGNTIYF.

This chain uses TRBV12-3 or TRBV12-4 with TRBJ2-5; the D is unclear. The CDR3 length is 13 residues. Trimming shortened V by 4 bases and J by 1 base, and 7 bases separated the two germline ends. CDR3 nucleotide sequence: TGTGCCAGCAGTTACACGATCCAAGAGACCCAGTACTTC. Translation gives CASSYTIQETQYF.

The chain is built from TRBV7-9 and TRBJ2-5, with D perhaps matching TRBD2 (6 bases). The CDR3 has 16 amino acids. The V end lost 5 bases, the J end lost 2 bases, and 18 bases lay between the germline ends. Germline V gives CDR1 SEHNR, CDR2 FQNEAQ (reference sequence). The CDR3 bases are TGTGCCAGCAGCCAAGCCGGGAGAGGAGGACAAGAGACCCAGTACTTC. Amino acid sequence: CASSQAGRGGQETQYF. The whole variable domain, remainder taken from reference TRBV7-9 and TRBJ2-5, is DTGVSQNPRHKITKRGQNVTFRCDPISEHNRLYWYRQTLGQGPEFLTYFQNEAQLEKSRLLSDRFSAERPKGSFSTLEIQRTEQGDSAMYLCASSQAGRGGQETQYFGPGTRLLVL.

V gene TRBV20-1 combines with J gene TRBJ2-7, with a tentative D call TRBD1 (6 bases). Trimming took off 0 bases at V and 3 bases at J, with 12 bases between the two ends. CDR3 length: 14 residues. Germline CDR1 reads DFQATT; CDR2 reads SNEGSKA (reference sequence). CDR3 in amino acids: CSARDLGAYYEQYF. The CDR3 DNA follows: TGCAGTGCTAGAGATTTGGGGGCCTACTACGAGCAGTACTTC.

This clonotype was picked up many times. V gene TRBV29-1 combines with J gene TRBJ1-1, with D hard to call. From germline, CDR1 is SQVTM and CDR2 ANQGSEA. The CDR3 spans 11 residues. The V end was cut by 5 bases, the J end by 3 bases, with 7 bases between. CDR3 in amino acids: CSVWRDTEAFF. As DNA, the CDR3 is TGCAGCGTTTGGCGGGACACTGAAGCTTTCTTT.

In its sample, this clonotype was seen once. The rearrangement joins TRBV12-3 or TRBV12-4 to TRBJ1-1; D gene ambiguous. The V end was cut by 6 bases, the J end by 8 bases, with 16 bases between. There are 13 residues in the CDR3. The DNA of the CDR3 is TGTGCCAGCAGACCCCTCGGGGTAGGAGAAGCTTTCTTT. It translates to CASRPLGVGEAFF.

Concerning this clonotype: Germline and junction disagree at one end, which may indicate a read error. The gene calls are TRBV9 and TRBJ1-1, with D perhaps matching TRBD1 (6 bases). CDR3 length equals 14 residues. Germline V gene lookup returns CDR1 SGDLS and CDR2 YYNGEE. The DNA of the CDR3 is TGTGCCAGCAACGTAGAGATGGGGGGCACTGAAGCTTCCTTT. Amino acids: CASNVEMGGTEASF. The entire variable domain, with the rest obtained from reference TRBV9 and TRBJ1-1, is as follows: DSGVTQTPKHLITATGQRVTLRCSPRSGDLSVYWYQQSLDQGLQFLIQYYNGEERAKGNILERFSAQQFPDLHSELNLSSLELGDSALYFCASNVEMGGTEASFGQGTRLTVV.

As concerns this clonotype: A much larger clone is a single base away; this may be a read error. This chain links TRBV4-1 with TRBJ2-5; perhaps D is TRBD1 or TRBD2 (5 bases each). The germline CDR1 and CDR2 sequences are MGHRA and YSYEKL. V shed 1 base and J shed 5 bases, with 14 bases lying between them. This CDR3 region has 15 residues. Here the CDR3 DNA reads TGCGCCAGCAGCCAAGGTCGGGACCCATGGGAGACCCAGTACTTC. Translated, it gives CASSQGRDPWETQYF.

This clonotype appeared many times. The chain recombines TRBV7-9 with TRBJ2-5; 7 bases are a match to TRBD1. The CDR3 has 16 residues. CDR1 and CDR2 from the germline V gene are SEHNR and FQNEAQ (reference sequence). The J segment lost 5 bases and the V segment lost 5 bases, leaving 14 bases of the junction unmatched. CDR3 DNA sequence: TGTGCCAGCAGCCCTTGGTTTCGGACAGGAAAGGAGACCCAGTACTTC. Its protein is CASSPWFRTGKETQYF.

This clonotype has ten or more counts. The rearrangement links TRBV5-1 to TRBJ2-7; D not resolved. Trimming took off 4 bases at V and 5 bases at J, with 16 bases between the two ends. CDR3 size: 14 residues. Per germline, CDR1 SGHRS and CDR2 YFSETQ. CDR3 DNA sequence: TGCGCCAGCAGCACATGGACCGTTTCTGACGAGCAGTACTTC. This sequence encodes CASSTWTVSDEQYF.

This clonotype was counted at least ten times. The chain has TRBV29-1 and TRBJ1-4; D gene unclear. V lost 2 bases to trimming and J lost 7 bases, with 11 bases between them. Looked up from germline, CDR1 is SQVTM and CDR2 is ANQGSEA. The CDR3 totals 13 residues. The CDR3 loop reads CSVERAAGEKLFF. The CDR3 nucleotides read TGCAGCGTTGAACGGGCCGCGGGTGAAAAACTGTTTTTT.

This clonotype was detected a few times. The chain uses TRBV6-9 and TRBJ2-2; D could derive from TRBD1 or TRBD2 (5 bases each). There are 14 residues in the CDR3. The ends were cut back, 3 bases at V and 8 bases at J, with 13 bases in the middle. Germline lookup yields CDR1 MNHGY and CDR2 SVAAGI. As DNA, the CDR3 is TGTGCCAGCAGTTACCCGGGGCGGTCTGGGGAGCTGTTTTTT. Its translation is CASSYPGRSGELFF.

This clonotype has a single count. J is TRBJ2-7 and V is TRBV5-5; D uncertain. The germline CDR1 and CDR2 sequences are SGHKS and YYEKEE (reference sequence). The CDR3 totals 13 residues. The ends were cut back, 4 bases at V and 3 bases at J, with 11 bases in the middle. In DNA, the CDR3 is TGTGCCAGCAGCCCCCTCATGTACTACGAGCAGTACTTC. Protein: CASSPLMYYEQYF.

This clonotype was counted between two and nine times. The rearrangement links TRBV12-3 or TRBV12-4 to TRBJ1-1, with D unclear. The CDR3 extends over 12 amino acids. With 2 bases removed from V and 8 bases from J, the gap between germline ends came to 9 bases. The CDR3 region is CASSLFDGEAFF. The CDR3, as DNA: TGTGCCAGCAGTTTATTCGACGGGGAAGCTTTCTTT.

To note about this clonotype: No conserved phenylalanine or tryptophan is present at the end of the CDR3, so a read error is the likely explanation. The rearrangement links TRBV4-1 to TRBJ1-1, with D unresolved. The germline gives CDR1 MGHRA, CDR2 YSYEKL. The CDR3 runs 13 residues. The CDR3: CASSQDPAVPAFL. For the CDR3, the DNA is TGTGCCAGCAGCCAAGATCCGGCTGTCCCAGCTTTCCTT.

This clonotype was observed many times. V is TRBV29-1 and J is TRBJ2-7; no firm D call. CDR3 length: 12 amino acids. Deletions cut 6 bases from V and 0 bases from J, with 9 bases between. Germline assignment: CDR1 SQVTM and CDR2 ANQGSEA. The CDR3 DNA follows: TGCAGCGTCACGCACCCCTCCTACGAGCAGTACTTC. The encoded protein is CSVTHPSYEQYF.

The sample holds a few counts of this clonotype. An end of the junction differs from the germline gene, which may be a read error. The J gene is TRBJ2-5, the V gene TRBV5-1; the match to TRBD2 covers 14 bases. Germline V CDR1 and CDR2: SGHRS, YFSETQ. This CDR3 is 17 amino acids long. This CDR3 is CASSLGLAGDGVQTQYF. CDR3 DNA sequence: TGTGCCAGCAGTTTGGGACTAGCGGGAGATGGTGTCCAGACCCAGTACTTC. The full variable domain, in which reference TRBV5-1 and TRBJ2-5 provide the parts outside the CDR3, is KAGVTQTPRYLIKTRGQQVTLSCSPISGHRSVSWYQQTPGQGLQFLFEYFSETQRNKGNFPGRFSGRQFSNSRSEMNVSTLELGDSALYLCASSLGLAGDGVQTQYFGPGTRLLVL.

In its sample, this clonotype was seen many times. The chain carries TRBV7-8 and TRBJ2-5, with 7 bases that match TRBD2. Germline V gene sequence: CDR1 SGHVS, CDR2 FQNEAQ. The J segment lost 5 bases and the V segment lost 5 bases, leaving 8 bases of the junction unmatched. The CDR3 extends over 14 amino acids. CDR3 coding DNA: TGTGCCAGCAGCGTGGGGGGGAGCCGGGAGACCCAGTACTTC. Protein product: CASSVGGSRETQYF.

This clonotype was recorded a few times. The chain carries TRBV12-3 or TRBV12-4 and TRBJ2-2, with TRBD2 matching over 8 bases. V lost 6 bases, J lost 7 bases, and 7 bases stayed unmatched. The CDR3 contains 14 residues. The CDR3 sequence is CASSNSGTFGELFF. The CDR3 region has the DNA TGTGCCAGCAGCAATAGCGGGACGTTCGGGGAGCTGTTTTTT.

This clonotype occurred a few times. This sequence joins TRBV5-4 and TRBJ2-7, with D hard to call. Trimming pared 2 bases from V and 2 bases from J, leaving 5 bases between. The CDR3 has 12 amino acids. Germline V gene lookup returns CDR1 SGHNT and CDR2 YYREEE (reference sequence). CDR3 DNA: TGTGCCAGCAGCTTTCCCCCCTACGAGCAGTACTTC. This gives the protein CASSFPPYEQYF.

The table lists this clonotype with many counts. V is TRBV15 and J is TRBJ2-5, with no clear D. The CDR3 has 13 residues. V lost 3 bases and J lost 0, with 5 bases in between. CDR1 and CDR2 from the germline V gene are LNHNV and YYDKDF (reference sequence). CDR3 region: CATSRQNQETQYF. CDR3 DNA: TGTGCCACCAGCAGGCAGAACCAAGAGACCCAGTACTTC.

The chain couples TRBV29-1 to TRBJ2-6, with no clear D. This CDR3 region has 12 residues. V lost 4 bases and J 4 bases, leaving 5 bases between the germline ends. Germline-derived CDR1 and CDR2 are SQVTM and ANQGSEA. CDR3 nucleotide sequence: TGCAGCGTTGCCCTGGGGGCCAACGTCCTGACTTTC. This translates into CSVALGANVLTF.

This clonotype was observed many times. The chain is built from TRBV12-3 or TRBV12-4 and TRBJ1-4; D not resolved. The CDR3 spans 13 residues. V shed 6 bases and J shed 7 bases, with 12 bases lying between them. The CDR3 DNA reads TGTGCCAGCAGCGGGGTAGGGAGTGAAAAACTGTTTTTT. Translation gives CASSGVGSEKLFF.

The chain combines TRBV19 with TRBJ2-7; 9 nucleotides line up with TRBD1. Germline CDR1 and CDR2: LNHDA and SQIVND (reference sequence). V dropped 9 bases and J dropped 5; count of bases not matched to a gene: 8. This CDR3 has 13 amino acids. The CDR3 loop reads CASSLTGGHEQYF. DNA of the CDR3: TGTGCCAGCAGTTTAACAGGGGGCCACGAGCAGTACTTC.

This clonotype was seen ten or more times. The chain joins TRBV20-1 to TRBJ1-2; 8 positions match TRBD1. V gave up 6 bases and J gave up 3 bases; unmatched junction bases: 9. The CDR3 is made up of 14 amino acids. Germline V lookup: CDR1 DFQATT, CDR2 SNEGSKA (reference sequence). In DNA, the CDR3 is TGCAGTGCGACGACAGGGGACCGGCACTATGGCTACACCTTC. Its translation is CSATTGDRHYGYTF.

This clonotype has at least ten counts. V and J are TRBV6-6 and TRBJ1-6, with 10 bases identical to TRBD1. Germline CDR1 MNHNY, CDR2 SVGAGI (reference sequence). The CDR3 loop spans 15 amino acids. The V gene end was trimmed by 7 bases and the J gene end by 6 bases; junction bases not matched to a gene: 6. The DNA of the CDR3 is TGTGCCAGCATTAACCGGGACAGGGGTAATTCACCCCTCCACTTT. Its protein is CASINRDRGNSPLHF.

This clonotype was seen ten or more times. The V gene is TRBV24-1, the J gene TRBJ2-5; D possibly corresponds to TRBD1 (6 bases). This CDR3 contains 15 residues. V lost 3 bases and J 0 bases, leaving 10 bases between the germline ends. CDR1 is KGHDR, CDR2 SFDVKD, per germline. The CDR3 region has the DNA TGTGCCACCAGTGATCACGGGACAAACCAAGAGACCCAGTACTTC. Translated: CATSDHGTNQETQYF.